A selection of T cell receptor beta chains follows, all from one sample in a study of blood T cell repertoires in COVID-19. The assay was immunoSEQ multiplex PCR, and TCRdb's table has in-frame clones only and misses some. The table includes around 160,000 clones, about 90% detected once. The sample taken for sequencing was peripheral blood. Receptor source: a man aged 55 to 70 with acute or convalescent COVID-19. Both conserved end residues are part of each CDR3. The D gene is left open where the match is weak. The size of a clone is reported for some rows only, either as once, few or many, or as a class for expanded clones.

TRBJ1-3,NA,TRBV18,NA,CASSSDTISGNTIYF,TGTGCCAGCTCTTCGGACACCATCTCTGGAAACACCATATATTTT
TRBJ2-5,NA,TRBV24-1,NA,CATSDPSKPEETQYF,TGTGCCACCAGTGACCCAAGTAAACCGGAGGAGACCCAGTACTTC
TRBJ1-1,NA,TRBV2,NA,CAPPPEEGTEAFF,TGTGCCCCCCCGCCGGAGGAAGGGACTGAAGCTTTCTTT
TRBJ2-7,NA,TRBV5-6,NA,CASSFTGGGSDEQYF,TGTGCCAGCAGCTTCACAGGGGGAGGGTCGGACGAGCAGTACTTC
TRBJ1-2,once,TRBV3-1/TRBV3-2,NA,CASSQQTRRTANYGYTF,TGTGCCAGCAGCCAACAAACCCGAAGGACAGCTAACTATGGCTACACCTTC
TRBJ2-2,NA,TRBV6-1,TRBD2,CASSLAGLTGELFF,TGTGCCAGCAGTCTAGCGGGGCTCACCGGGGAGCTGTTTTTT
TRBJ1-1,NA,TRBV5-1,NA,CASSLEGVVNEAFF,TGCGCCAGCAGCTTGGAAGGGGTTGTCAATGAAGCTTTCTTT
TRBJ1-2,NA,TRBV20-1,TRBD1,CSAGQGGGYTF,TGCAGTGCTGGACAGGGCGGTGGCTACACCTTC
TRBJ1-5,once,TRBV7-2,NA,CASSLSSGINQPQHF,TGTGCCAGCAGCTTATCATCAGGGATTAATCAGCCCCAGCATTTT
TRBJ2-3,NA,TRBV5-4,NA,CASSLQGPSDTQYF,TGTGCCAGCAGCTTACAGGGTCCTTCTGATACGCAGTATTTT
TRBJ2-3,NA,TRBV10-3,NA,CAITGGGDTQYF,TGTGCCATCACCGGAGGAGGTGATACGCAGTATTTT
TRBJ1-6,NA,TRBV7-9,NA,CASSLALDRNSPLHF,TGTGCCAGCAGCTTAGCGCTAGACAGAAATTCACCCCTCCACTTT
TRBJ2-1,NA,TRBV2,TRBD2,CASSEGVIAGSKEQFF,TGTGCCAGCAGTGAAGGGGTAATAGCGGGGTCTAAAGAGCAGTTCTTC
TRBJ2-1,NA,TRBV7-2,TRBD1,CASRGRGINEQFF,TGTGCCAGCAGGGGCAGGGGGATCAATGAGCAGTTCTTC
TRBJ1-5,NA,TRBV6-4,NA,CASSATQNQPQHF,TGTGCCAGCAGTGCTACCCAAAATCAGCCCCAGCATTTT
TRBJ1-2,NA,TRBV6-5,NA,CASSYTVFRTDGYTF,TGTGCCAGCAGCTACACAGTATTCAGGACAGATGGCTACACCTTC
TRBJ1-3,few,TRBV29-1,NA,CSVTTLVSGNTIYF,TGCAGCGTAACGACTCTTGTCTCTGGAAACACCATATATTTT
TRBJ2-7,once,TRBV6-5,TRBD1,CASSYQDRAYEQYF,TGTGCCAGCAGTTACCAGGACAGGGCCTACGAGCAGTACTTC
TRBJ2-7,NA,TRBV5-6,TRBD2,CASSSGLAGVSF,TGTGCCAGCAGCTCCGGACTAGCGGGGGTTTCGTTC
TRBJ1-6,NA,TRBV4-1,NA,CASSQIIPGALHF,TGCGCCAGCAGCCAGATTATCCCGGGAGCCCTCCACTTT
TRBJ2-7,NA,TRBV6-4,TRBD1,CASSAEPGQGEQYF,TGTGCCAGCAGTGCCGAACCGGGACAGGGGGAGCAGTACTTC
TRBJ2-3,NA,TRBV5-1,TRBD2,CASSMGTSGGYSTDTQYF,TGCGCCAGCAGCATGGGGACTAGCGGGGGGTATAGCACAGATACGCAGTATTTT
TRBJ2-7,NA,TRBV2,TRBD2,CASSFSSGGGYEQYF,TGTGCCAGCAGTTTCTCTAGCGGGGGGGGCTACGAGCAGTACTTC
TRBJ1-6,few,TRBV11-2,NA,CASSLVPVRGSPLHF,TGTGCCAGCAGCTTAGTACCCGTACGGGGTTCACCCCTCCACTTT
TRBJ1-6,NA,TRBV6-1,TRBD1,CASSESGQGVSPLHF,TGTGCCAGCAGTGAATCGGGACAGGGTGTTTCACCCCTCCACTTT
TRBJ1-1,NA,TRBV10-2,TRBD1,CASSPTGGNTEAFF,TGCGCCAGCAGTCCGACAGGGGGGAACACTGAAGCTTTCTTT
TRBJ1-6,NA,TRBV25-1,NA,CATGIGSNSPLHF,TGTGCCACAGGAATAGGGAGTAATTCACCCCTCCACTTT
TRBJ1-1,NA,TRBV29-1,TRBD1,CSVESRGPGTEAFF,TGCAGCGTTGAAAGCAGGGGGCCGGGCACTGAAGCTTTCTTT
TRBJ1-5,NA,TRBV6-6,TRBD1,CASSYGTANQPQHF,TGTGCCAGCAGTTACGGGACAGCGAATCAGCCCCAGCATTTT
TRBJ2-7,NA,TRBV5-1,TRBD1,CASSLASRTGASEQYF,TGCGCCAGCAGCTTGGCTTCTAGGACAGGGGCGAGCGAGCAGTACTTC
TRBJ2-1,NA,TRBV7-2,NA,CASSLSSVHEQFF,TGTGCCAGCAGCTTATCTAGCGTTCATGAGCAGTTCTTC
TRBJ2-2,NA,TRBV5-1,NA,CASSDPSGTGELFF,TGCGCCAGCAGCGACCCCTCAGGGACCGGGGAGCTGTTTTTT
TRBJ1-4,once,TRBV24-1,NA,CATSDGASYGNEKLFF,TGTGCCACCAGTGATGGGGCCTCTTATGGTAATGAAAAACTGTTTTTT